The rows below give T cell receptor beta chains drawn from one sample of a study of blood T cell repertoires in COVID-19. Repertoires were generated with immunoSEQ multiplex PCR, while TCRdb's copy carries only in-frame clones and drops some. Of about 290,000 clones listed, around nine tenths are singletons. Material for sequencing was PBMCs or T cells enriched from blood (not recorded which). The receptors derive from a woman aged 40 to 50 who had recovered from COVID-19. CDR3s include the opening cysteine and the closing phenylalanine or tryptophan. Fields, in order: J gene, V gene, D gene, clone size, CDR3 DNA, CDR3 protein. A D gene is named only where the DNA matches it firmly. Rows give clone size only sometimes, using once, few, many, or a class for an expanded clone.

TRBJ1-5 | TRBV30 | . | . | TGTGCCTGGGACCAGGGCGTGGGAAGCAATCAGCCCCAGCATTTT | CAWDQGVGSNQPQHF
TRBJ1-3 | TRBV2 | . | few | TGTGCCAGCAGCCCCGAACCAGGCTCTGGAAACACCATATATTTT | CASSPEPGSGNTIYF
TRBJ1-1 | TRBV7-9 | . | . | TGTGCCAGCAGCCTGCCAAGGAGTACTGAAGCTTTCTTT | CASSLPRSTEAFF
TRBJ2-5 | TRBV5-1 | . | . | TGCGCCAGCAGCTTGTTCCCCGATGGCGAGACCCAGTACTTC | CASSLFPDGETQYF
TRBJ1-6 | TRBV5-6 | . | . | TGTGCCAGCAGCTTGGGACAGATTCCTGGCCCCCTCCACTTT | CASSLGQIPGPLHF
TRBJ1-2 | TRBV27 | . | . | TGTGCCAGCAGTGAGGGAGGGATCGGAGACTATGGCTACACCTTC | CASSEGGIGDYGYTF
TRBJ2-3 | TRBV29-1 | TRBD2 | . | TGCAGCGTTGAGGCGGTAGTAGCGGGAGGGGAGTTTGGCACAGATACGCAGTATTTT | CSVEAVVAGGEFGTDTQYF
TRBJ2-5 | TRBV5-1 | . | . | TGCGCCAGCAGCTTGGCGGGGGTAACGTACCAAGAGACCCAGTACTTC | CASSLAGVTYQETQYF
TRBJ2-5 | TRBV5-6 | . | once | TGTGCCAGCAGCTTGCCGACTTCACAAGAGACCCAGTACTTC | CASSLPTSQETQYF
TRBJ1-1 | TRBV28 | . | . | TGTGCCAGCAAGTTTACGCGGGCCGGAGCTTTCTTT | CASKFTRAGAFF
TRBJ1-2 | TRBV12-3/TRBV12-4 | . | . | TGTGCCAGCGGAGGTAACTATGGCTACACCTTC | CASGGNYGYTF
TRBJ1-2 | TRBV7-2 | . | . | TGTGCCAGCAGCTTAATAGGGGATGGAAACTATGGCTACACCTTC | CASSLIGDGNYGYTF
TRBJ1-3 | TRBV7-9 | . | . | TGTGCCAGCAGCCCTTTCACATCTGGAAACACCATATATTTT | CASSPFTSGNTIYF
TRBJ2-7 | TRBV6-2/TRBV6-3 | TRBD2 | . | TGTGCCAGCAGTCCCCCGGGACTAGCGGAAATTTACGAGCAGTACTTC | CASSPPGLAEIYEQYF
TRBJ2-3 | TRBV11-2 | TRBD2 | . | TGTGCCAGCAGCAAGACTAGCGGGGCTAGCACAGATACGCAGTATTTT | CASSKTSGASTDTQYF
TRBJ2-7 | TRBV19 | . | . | TGTGCCAGTAGTATGGCAGTAACCTACGAGCAGTACTTC | CASSMAVTYEQYF
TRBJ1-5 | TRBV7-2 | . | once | TGTGCCAGCAGCTTAAGAGGGGGAAGCAATCAGCCCCAGCATTTT | CASSLRGGSNQPQHF
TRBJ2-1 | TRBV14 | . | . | TGTGCCAGCAGCCAAGCCGGCATAGCGGAAAACAATGAGCAGTTCTTC | CASSQAGIAENNEQFF
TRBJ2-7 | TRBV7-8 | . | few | TGTGCCAGCAGCCTCTCCGGAGGAAACTACAACGAGCAGTACTTC | CASSLSGGNYNEQYF
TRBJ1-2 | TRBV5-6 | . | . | TGTGCCAGCAGCTTACTTTCCCCGCCTAACTATGGCTACACCTTC | CASSLLSPPNYGYTF
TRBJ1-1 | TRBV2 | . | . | TGTGCCAGCATTGGAGGCAGATACACTGAAGCTTTCTTT | CASIGGRYTEAFF
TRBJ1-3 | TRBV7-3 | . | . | TGTGCCAGCAGCAAAGAGGGCAGCTCTGGAAACACCATATATTTT | CASSKEGSSGNTIYF
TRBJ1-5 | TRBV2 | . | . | TGTGCCAGCAGTGATGGTAGGGGTAGGCAGCCCCAGCATTTT | CASSDGRGRQPQHF
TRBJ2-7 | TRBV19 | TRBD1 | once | TGTGCCAGTAGTACTATCGCCGGACAGGGGATTTACGAGCAGTACTTC | CASSTIAGQGIYEQYF
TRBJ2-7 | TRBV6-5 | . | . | TGTGCCAGCAGCCAGGTATCCGGAGGTGGCCACGAGCAGTACTTC | CASSQVSGGGHEQYF
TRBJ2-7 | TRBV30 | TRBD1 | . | TGTGCCTGGTCTGAGGACAGGGCCTACGAGCAGTACTTC | CAWSEDRAYEQYF
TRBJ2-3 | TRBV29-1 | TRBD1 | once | TGCAGCGCTGAAAGACAGGGCCTAGAGTGGGATACGCAGTATTTT | CSAERQGLEWDTQYF
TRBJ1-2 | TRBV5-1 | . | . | TGCGCCAGCAGAAAACTAACCGGGACTTTAAACTATGGCTACACCTTC | CASRKLTGTLNYGYTF
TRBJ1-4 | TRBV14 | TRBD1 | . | TGTGCCAGCAGCCAAGAGGACAGGGGAAAACTGTTTTTT | CASSQEDRGKLFF
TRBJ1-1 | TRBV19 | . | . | TGTGCCAGTAGTATAGGATTACAGACCTCGGGGACTGAAGCTTTCTTT | CASSIGLQTSGTEAFF
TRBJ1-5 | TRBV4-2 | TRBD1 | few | TGTGCCAGCAGCCCGAAGGACAGGGGGGGCAATCAGCCCCAGCATTTT | CASSPKDRGGNQPQHF